The text below deals with one TCR beta chain. It was with random hexamers that roughly 0.45 to 1 ug RNA was reverse transcribed. MiXCR, run by TCRdb on the immunoSEQ multiplex PCR reads, gives a single entry per CDR3 protein. The sample gives about 210,000 distinct CDR3 sequences, approximately 95% of which show up once; 0.082% is in the top ten. The data were taken from a study of CD8 T cells in Susac syndrome. CDR1 and CDR2 (germline): DFQATT, SNEGSKA (reference sequence). The CDR3 has 14 residues. V was cut by 8 bases and J by 3 bases, with 17 bases left in between. The sequencing input was CD4+ T cells from PBMCs. The chain links TRBV20-1 to TRBJ2-1, with a tentative D call TRBD1 (6 bases). This receptor was identified in a human donor with multiple sclerosis. The chain's CDR3 is CSPQGRGGYNEQFF. The CDR3 DNA sequence: TGCAGTCCCCAGGGCAGGGGTGGCTACAATGAGCAGTTCTTC.